Listed below are T cell receptor beta chains from one sample, sequenced in a study of beta chain features in type 1 diabetes. Profiled with immunoSEQ multiplex PCR; TCRdb holds only in-frame clones, not every one. The sample lists 850,000 to 900,000 clones; under 20% were seen once. Sequencing was carried out using naive CD4+ T cells from blood. These receptors were obtained from a young woman in good health. CDR3s include the opening cysteine and the closing phenylalanine or tryptophan. D genes are given only for firm matches. The size of a clone is reported for some rows only, either as once, few or many, or as a class for expanded clones.

V: TRBV4-3; size: -; D: -; J: TRBJ1-4; CDR3: CASSQDPPATNEKLFF; DNA: TGCGCCAGCAGCCAAGATCCACCCGCAACTAATGAAAAACTGTTTTTT
V: TRBV7-2; size: few; D: -; J: TRBJ1-2; CDR3: CASSNYQYGYTF; DNA: TGTGCCAGCAGCAACTACCAATATGGCTACACCTTC
V: TRBV6-6; size: few; D: -; J: TRBJ2-2; CDR3: CASSYLGELFF; DNA: TGTGCCAGCAGTTATCTCGGGGAGCTGTTTTTT
V: TRBV18; size: -; D: -; J: TRBJ2-2; CDR3: CASSPRGGDTGELFF; DNA: TGTGCCAGCTCACCTCGGGGAGGTGACACCGGGGAGCTGTTTTTT
V: TRBV2; size: -; D: TRBD1; J: TRBJ2-7; CDR3: CASRTRDSPRYF; DNA: TGTGCCAGCAGGACCCGGGACAGCCCTCGGTACTTC
V: TRBV7-9; size: few; D: TRBD2; J: TRBJ2-3; CDR3: CASSLGLAVGGTQYF; DNA: TGTGCCAGCAGTCTCGGACTAGCGGTAGGAGGTACGCAGTATTTT
V: TRBV28; size: once; D: TRBD1; J: TRBJ2-7; CDR3: CASSRTGVRSYEQYF; DNA: TGTGCCAGCAGCAGAACAGGGGTAAGGTCCTACGAGCAGTACTTC
V: TRBV7-2; size: few; D: -; J: TRBJ1-4; CDR3: CASSPRGGTNEKLFF; DNA: TGTGCCAGCAGCCCCAGGGGAGGAACTAATGAAAAACTGTTTTTT
V: TRBV4-2; size: -; D: -; J: TRBJ2-5; CDR3: CASSHTGRVNPETQYF; DNA: TGTGCCAGCAGCCATACGGGCAGGGTAAACCCAGAGACCCAGTACTTC
V: TRBV7-2; size: few; D: -; J: TRBJ2-3; CDR3: CASSLREFGDTQYF; DNA: TGTGCCAGCAGCTTAAGGGAGTTCGGTGATACGCAGTATTTT
V: TRBV27; size: once; D: TRBD1; J: TRBJ2-1; CDR3: CASQTGTGTYNEQFF; DNA: TGTGCCAGCCAGACCGGGACAGGGACCTACAATGAGCAGTTCTTC
V: TRBV18; size: few; D: TRBD1; J: TRBJ2-1; CDR3: CASSGSGTGYNEQFF; DNA: TGTGCCAGCTCTGGCTCGGGGACAGGGTACAATGAGCAGTTCTTC
V: TRBV28; size: -; D: -; J: TRBJ2-7; CDR3: CASSQGETAINSYEQYF; DNA: TGTGCCAGCAGTCAAGGCGAGACAGCAATAAATTCCTACGAGCAGTACTTC
V: TRBV20-1; size: few; D: -; J: TRBJ1-2; CDR3: CSVPANYGYTF; DNA: TGCAGTGTACCGGCTAACTATGGCTACACCTTC
V: TRBV5-1; size: few; D: -; J: TRBJ2-3; CDR3: CASSLRKDTQYF; DNA: TGCGCCAGCAGCTTGAGGAAAGATACGCAGTATTTT
V: TRBV19; size: few; D: -; J: TRBJ1-1; CDR3: CASSTPHRNTEAFF; DNA: TGTGCCAGTAGTACCCCACACCGGAACACTGAAGCTTTCTTT
V: TRBV20-1; size: few; D: -; J: TRBJ2-7; CDR3: CSARGRIEQYF; DNA: TGCAGTGCCAGGGGACGGATAGAGCAGTACTTC
V: TRBV6-5; size: -; D: TRBD1; J: TRBJ2-7; CDR3: CASSYALPGQGDEQYF; DNA: TGTGCCAGCAGTTACGCTCTACCGGGACAGGGGGACGAGCAGTACTTC
V: TRBV7-9; size: -; D: TRBD1; J: TRBJ2-7; CDR3: CASSRGQGVGEQYF; DNA: TGTGCCAGCAGCCGCGGACAGGGAGTGGGGGAGCAGTACTTC
V: TRBV29-1; size: few; D: -; J: TRBJ2-1; CDR3: CSVESFQDYNEQFF; DNA: TGCAGCGTTGAATCGTTCCAGGATTACAATGAGCAGTTCTTC
V: TRBV18; size: -; D: -; J: TRBJ2-7; CDR3: CASSLASYEQYF; DNA: TGTGCCAGCTCTCTTGCTAGCTACGAGCAGTACTTC
V: TRBV7-3; size: few; D: -; J: TRBJ2-1; CDR3: CASSRSPYNEQFF; DNA: TGTGCCAGCAGCCGTAGCCCCTACAATGAGCAGTTCTTC
V: TRBV5-5; size: -; D: -; J: TRBJ2-5; CDR3: CASRRAFQETQYF; DNA: TGTGCCAGCAGGAGGGCCTTCCAAGAGACCCAGTACTTC
V: TRBV5-8; size: few; D: TRBD1; J: TRBJ1-1; CDR3: CASRLQGAHTEAFF; DNA: TGTGCCAGCAGACTACAGGGGGCACACACTGAAGCTTTCTTT
V: TRBV27; size: -; D: TRBD2; J: TRBJ2-1; CDR3: CASSFLSSGGLYNEQFF; DNA: TGTGCCAGCAGTTTCCTTTCCTCGGGAGGGCTGTACAATGAGCAGTTCTTC